Detailed here is one T cell receptor beta chain. Its target is unknown. The data were obtained in a study of cytomegalovirus exposure and HLA in healthy donors. General observations from the study: Sequencing had likely introduced a cluster of highly shared sequence variants as an artifact.

CDR1 and CDR2 from the germline V gene are MNHEY and SVGAGI. The CDR3 runs to 13 residues. V lost 5 bases and J 5 bases, leaving 13 bases between the germline ends. The primer mix had 60 Vbeta and 13 Jbeta primers. Methods used by the authors: As a later analysis found, there were approximately 80 million unique TCR beta chains, of which some 9.9 million were shared. Clones were read by immunoSEQ multiplex PCR, and TCRdb kept only the in-frame ones, dropping some. V and J calls and clone size come straight from that table; D and trimming were deduced from the DNA. The sample has under 200,000 clones; approximately 81% are singletons.

The sequencing input was PBMCs. The V and J genes are TRBV6-5 and TRBJ2-7, with a weak D call TRBD2 (6 bases). The clonotype originates from a male donor in good health and CMV-seronegative. The chain's CDR3 is CASSLDGRDEQYF. In DNA form, the CDR3 reads TGTGCCAGCAGTCTCGACGGGAGAGACGAGCAGTACTTC.